Below, 18 T cell receptor beta chains from the same sample are listed, as sequenced in a study of radiotherapy plus CTLA-4 blockade in lung cancer. Method: immunoSEQ multiplex PCR; TCRdb's copy keeps in-frame clones and lacks some. The sample comprises 100,000 or so clones, roughly four fifths of which are singletons, and about 14% rests with the top ten. Sample: peripheral blood, taken from a patient treated with radiotherapy plus ipilimumab. All receptors derive from a human donor with non-small cell lung cancer that progressed on radiotherapy plus ipilimumab.

This clone was detected only a few times. The chain joins TRBV9 to TRBJ1-2; TRBD1 matches at 7 bases. From germline, CDR1 is SGDLS and CDR2 YYNGEE. J lost 4 bases, V lost 3 bases, and 9 bases had no gene match. CDR3 size: 15 residues. CDR3 protein: CASSADSGQIYGYTF. Here the CDR3 DNA reads TGTGCCAGCAGCGCCGACTCGGGACAGATCTATGGCTACACCTTC.

CDR3 bases: TGTGCCAGCAGCCTAAAGACAGGGAACACTGAAGCTTTCTTT. Translating gives CASSLKTGNTEAFF. The chain joins TRBV7-9 to TRBJ1-1, with D possibly being TRBD1 (6 bases). CDR3 size: 14 residues. CDR1 and CDR2 (germline): SEHNR, FQNEAQ (reference sequence). V dropped 5 bases and J dropped 1 base, with 11 bases sitting between them.

V and J are TRBV4-1 and TRBJ1-1, with unresolved D. This CDR3 spans 13 amino acids. Per the germline V gene, CDR1 is MGHRA and CDR2 is YSYEKL. With 0 bases removed from V and 3 bases from J, the gap between germline ends came to 5 bases. This CDR3 reads CASSQDRDTEAFF. Written as DNA, the CDR3 is TGCGCCAGCAGCCAAGATCGGGACACTGAAGCTTTCTTT.

V is TRBV10-3 and J is TRBJ1-2, with D tentatively TRBD1 (6 bases). In germline, CDR1 is ENHRY, CDR2 SYGVKD. There are 12 residues in the CDR3. Trimming removed 9 bases at V and 1 base at J, with 9 bases between. Here the CDR3 reads CAIRTDNYGYTF. As DNA, the CDR3 is TGTGCCATAAGGACAGATAACTATGGCTACACCTTC.

This clone turned up a few times. CDR3 in amino acids: CASSLDRGQFNSPLHF. DNA of the CDR3: TGTGCCAGCAGTTTGGACAGGGGGCAGTTTAATTCACCCCTCCACTTT. The chain recombines TRBV27 with TRBJ1-6; 11 nucleotides agree with TRBD1. CDR3 length: 16 amino acids. The V and J ends lost 3 bases and 6 bases, in that order; junction bases with no gene match: 4. The germline CDR1 and CDR2 sequences are MNHEY and SMNVEV (reference sequence).

The J gene is TRBJ1-1, the V gene TRBV11-2; D is perhaps TRBD1 (5 bases). Trimming removed 1 base at V and 7 bases at J, with 10 bases between. CDR3 length equals 13 residues. CDR1 is SGHAT, CDR2 FQNNGV, per germline. The CDR3 nucleotides read TGTGCCAGCAGCTTAGCGGGGGGAGGTGAAGCTTTCTTT. Translating it yields CASSLAGGGEAFF.

The chain combines TRBV18 with TRBJ1-1; no reliable D call. The germline V gene has CDR1 KGHSH and CDR2 LQKENI. The CDR3 extends over 16 amino acids. Trimming removed 0 bases from V and 0 bases from J, with 11 bases in between. CDR3 amino acids: CASSPPGSLMNTEAFF. As DNA, the CDR3 is TGTGCCAGCTCACCACCGGGGTCACTAATGAACACTGAAGCTTTCTTT.

V is TRBV30 and J is TRBJ2-7, with TRBD2 matching over 14 bases. V was clipped by 0 bases and J by 5 bases; unmatched bases: 3. Germline CDR1 reads GTSNPN; CDR2 reads SVGIG (reference sequence). CDR3 length equals 15 residues. CDR3 residues: CAWSVRTSGRNEQYF. Here the CDR3 DNA reads TGTGCCTGGAGTGTAAGGACTAGCGGGAGGAACGAGCAGTACTTC.

V is TRBV5-1 and J is TRBJ2-2, with D possibly matching TRBD1 (5 bases). CDR1 and CDR2 from the germline V gene are SGHRS and YFSETQ. V was clipped by 4 bases and J by 1 base, with 14 bases between them. CDR3 length: 16 residues. The CDR3 loop reads CASSTGQGWNTGELFF. The CDR3 bases are TGCGCCAGCAGCACGGGCCAGGGATGGAACACCGGGGAGCTGTTTTTT.

The chain uses TRBV11-2 and TRBJ2-5; no clear D. Trimming left V 0 bases short and J 1 base short, with 12 bases between. The CDR3 is made up of 16 amino acids. Germline loops: CDR1 SGHAT, CDR2 FQNNGV. The CDR3 loop reads CASSLEVTTIQETQYF. CDR3 bases: TGTGCCAGCAGCTTAGAAGTAACTACCATCCAAGAGACCCAGTACTTC.

The chain carries TRBV12-5 and TRBJ2-7, with D unclear. V was cut by 5 bases and J by 1 base, with 3 bases left in between. CDR1 LGHNT and CDR2 FRNRAP come from the germline V gene. CDR3 length: 11 amino acids. The chain's CDR3 is CASGPSYEQYF. In nucleotides, the CDR3 is TGTGCTAGTGGTCCGTCCTACGAGCAGTACTTC.

V is TRBV27 and J is TRBJ2-1; 9 bases line up with TRBD1. This CDR3 region has 15 residues. Germline V CDR1 and CDR2: MNHEY, SMNVEV (reference sequence). V was pared by 2 bases and J by 2 bases, with 1 base of the junction left unmatched. In DNA form, the CDR3 reads TGTGCCAGCAGTTTAAGGGACAGGGCCTACAATGAGCAGTTCTTC. Residues: CASSLRDRAYNEQFF.

The chain combines TRBV7-8 with TRBJ1-3; D gene unclear. This CDR3 has 12 amino acids. Germline CDR1 and CDR2: SGHVS and FQNEAQ. Deletions cut 2 bases from V and 1 base from J, with 0 bases between. In DNA, the CDR3 is TGTGCCAGCAGCTTATCTGGAAACACCATATATTTT. Protein product: CASSLSGNTIYF. The full variable domain, completed using reference TRBV7-8 and TRBJ1-3, is GAGVSQSPRYKVAKRGQDVALRCDPISGHVSLFWYQQALGQGPEFLTYFQNEAQLDKSGLPSDRFFAERPEGSVSTLKIQRTQQEDSAVYLCASSLSGNTIYFGEGSWLTVV.

The genes are TRBV2 and TRBJ2-1, with D possibly being TRBD2 (6 bases). The V gene's germline CDR1 is SNHLY and CDR2 FYNNEI. This CDR3 is 13 amino acids long. Trimming removed 7 bases at V and 6 bases at J, with 13 bases between. CDR3 in amino acids: CASNLGGSNEQFF. In nucleotides, the CDR3 is TGTGCCAGCAACCTAGGAGGGTCCAATGAGCAGTTCTTC.

This chain joins TRBV10-1 and TRBJ2-7; no definite D call. V was trimmed by 4 bases and J by 5 bases, leaving 12 bases between them. CDR1 is WNHNN, CDR2 SYGVQD, per germline (reference sequence). CDR3 length equals 13 residues. CDR3 in amino acids: CASSGVKWDEQYF. DNA for the CDR3: TGCGCCAGCAGTGGGGTAAAATGGGACGAGCAGTACTTC.

This chain links TRBV28 with TRBJ2-3; D gene ambiguous. CDR1 MDHEN and CDR2 SYDVKM come from the germline V gene. This CDR3 is built from 13 residues. V was pared by 3 bases and J by 6 bases, with 10 bases between. This CDR3 reads CASSFASRDTQYF. Here the CDR3 DNA reads TGTGCCAGCAGTTTTGCCTCGAGGGATACGCAGTATTTT.

The chain recombines TRBV11-2 with TRBJ2-3; TRBD2 matches 7 bases. V trimming: 1 base; J trimming: 2 bases; junction bases outside the gene matches: 6. Germline CDR1 and CDR2: SGHAT and FQNNGV. The CDR3 contains 16 residues. The CDR3 reads CASSLGLAEHTDTQYF. CDR3 nucleotide sequence: TGTGCCAGCAGCTTAGGGCTAGCGGAACACACAGATACGCAGTATTTT.

CDR3 loop: CAISDKDSHSGANVLTF. The CDR3 coding sequence is TGTGCCATCAGTGATAAGGATTCTCACTCTGGGGCCAACGTCCTGACTTTC. The chain employs TRBV10-3 and TRBJ2-6; D is unresolved. V was shortened by 3 bases and J by 0 bases, with 12 bases between the two germline ends. The CDR3 sequence is 17 residues long. Germline V CDR1 and CDR2: ENHRY, SYGVKD.